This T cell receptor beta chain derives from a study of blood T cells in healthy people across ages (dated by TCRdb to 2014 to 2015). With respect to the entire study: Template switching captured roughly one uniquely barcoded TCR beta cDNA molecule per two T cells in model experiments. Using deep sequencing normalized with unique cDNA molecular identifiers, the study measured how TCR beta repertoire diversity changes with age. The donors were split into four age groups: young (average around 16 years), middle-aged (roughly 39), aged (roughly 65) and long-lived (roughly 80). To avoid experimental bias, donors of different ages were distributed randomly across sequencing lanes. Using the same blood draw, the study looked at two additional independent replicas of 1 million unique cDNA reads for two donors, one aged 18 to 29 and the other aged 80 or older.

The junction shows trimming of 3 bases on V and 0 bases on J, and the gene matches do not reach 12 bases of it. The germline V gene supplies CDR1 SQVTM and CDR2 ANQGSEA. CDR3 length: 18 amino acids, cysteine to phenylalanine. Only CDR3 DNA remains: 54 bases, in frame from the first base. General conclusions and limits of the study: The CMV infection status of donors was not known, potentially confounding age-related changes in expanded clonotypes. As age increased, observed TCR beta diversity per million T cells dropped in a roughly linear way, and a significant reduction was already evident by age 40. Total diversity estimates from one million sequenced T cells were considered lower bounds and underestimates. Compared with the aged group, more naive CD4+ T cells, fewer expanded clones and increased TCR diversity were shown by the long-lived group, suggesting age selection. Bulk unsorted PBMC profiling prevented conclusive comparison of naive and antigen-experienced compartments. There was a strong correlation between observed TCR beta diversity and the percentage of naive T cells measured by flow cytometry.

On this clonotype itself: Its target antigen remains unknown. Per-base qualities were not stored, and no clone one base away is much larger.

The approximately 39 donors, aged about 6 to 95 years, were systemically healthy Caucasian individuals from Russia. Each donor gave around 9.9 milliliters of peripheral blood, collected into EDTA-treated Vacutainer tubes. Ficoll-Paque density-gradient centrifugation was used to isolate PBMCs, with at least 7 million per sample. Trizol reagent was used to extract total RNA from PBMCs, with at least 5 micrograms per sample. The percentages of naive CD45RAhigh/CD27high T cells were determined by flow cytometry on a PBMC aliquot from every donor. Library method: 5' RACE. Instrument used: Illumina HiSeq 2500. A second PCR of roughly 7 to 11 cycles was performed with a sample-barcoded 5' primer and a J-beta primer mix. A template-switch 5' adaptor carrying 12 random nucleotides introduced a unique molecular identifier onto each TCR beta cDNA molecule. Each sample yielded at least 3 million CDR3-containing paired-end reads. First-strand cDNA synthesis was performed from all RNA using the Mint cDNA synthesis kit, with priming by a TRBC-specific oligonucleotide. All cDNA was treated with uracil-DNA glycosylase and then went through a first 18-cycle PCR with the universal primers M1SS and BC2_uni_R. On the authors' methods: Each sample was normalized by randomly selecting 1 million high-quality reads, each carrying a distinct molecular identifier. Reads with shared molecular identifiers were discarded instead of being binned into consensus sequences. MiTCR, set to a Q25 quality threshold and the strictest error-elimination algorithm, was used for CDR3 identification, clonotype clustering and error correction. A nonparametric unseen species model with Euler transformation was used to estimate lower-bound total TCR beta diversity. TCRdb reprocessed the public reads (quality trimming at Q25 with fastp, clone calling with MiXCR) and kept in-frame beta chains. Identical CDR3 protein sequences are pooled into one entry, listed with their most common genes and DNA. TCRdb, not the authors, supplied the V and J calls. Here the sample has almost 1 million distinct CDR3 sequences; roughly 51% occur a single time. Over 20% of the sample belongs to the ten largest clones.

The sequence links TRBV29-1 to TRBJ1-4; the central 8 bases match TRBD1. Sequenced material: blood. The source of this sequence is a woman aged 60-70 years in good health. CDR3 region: CSVEGTGPPRATNEKLFF. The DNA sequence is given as TGCAGCGTTGAGGGGACAGGACCACCTAGGGCAACTAATGAAAAACTGTTTTTT.